The TCR beta chain described here comes from a study of T-cell memory formation after mild COVID-19. CDR1 is SGDLS, CDR2 YYNGEE, per germline. This CDR3 comprises 18 residues. Trimming removed 3 bases from V and 0 bases from J, with 16 bases in between. This clonotype was found a few times. TCRdb re-analysed the 5' RACE reads in MiXCR, keeping a single row per CDR3 protein. Of around 250,000 distinct CDR3 sequences in the sample, 9.4% were seen once. Sequencing used PBMCs or a T cell subset sorted from them (not recorded which). The TCR originated in a man in his late teens or twenties who had mild COVID-19 (a few samples of this study predate the infection). Cell type and time point are not known. V and J are TRBV9 and TRBJ2-6, with D unresolved. CDR3 loop: CASSDPKGEISGANVLTF. CDR3 coding DNA: TGTGCCAGCAGCGATCCCAAGGGCGAGATCTCTGGGGCCAACGTCCTGACTTTC.